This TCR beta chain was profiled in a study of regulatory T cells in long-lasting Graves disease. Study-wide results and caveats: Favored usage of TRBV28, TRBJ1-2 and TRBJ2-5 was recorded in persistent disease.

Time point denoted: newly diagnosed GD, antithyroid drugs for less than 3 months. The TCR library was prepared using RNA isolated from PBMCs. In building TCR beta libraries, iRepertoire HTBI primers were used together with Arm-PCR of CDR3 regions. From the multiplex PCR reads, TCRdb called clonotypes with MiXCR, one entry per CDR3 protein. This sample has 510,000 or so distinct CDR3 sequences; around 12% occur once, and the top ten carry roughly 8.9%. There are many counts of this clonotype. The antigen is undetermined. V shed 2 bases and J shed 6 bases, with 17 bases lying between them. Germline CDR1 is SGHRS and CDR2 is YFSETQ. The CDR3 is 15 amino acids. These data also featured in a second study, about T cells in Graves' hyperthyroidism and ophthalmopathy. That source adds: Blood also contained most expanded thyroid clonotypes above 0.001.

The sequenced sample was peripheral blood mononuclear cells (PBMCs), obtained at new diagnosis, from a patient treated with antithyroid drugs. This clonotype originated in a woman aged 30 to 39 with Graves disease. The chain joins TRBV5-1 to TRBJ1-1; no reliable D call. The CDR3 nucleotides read TGCGCCAGCAGCTTAAGGAGCGGCACCGGGGCTGAAGCTTTCTTT. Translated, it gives CASSLRSGTGAEAFF.